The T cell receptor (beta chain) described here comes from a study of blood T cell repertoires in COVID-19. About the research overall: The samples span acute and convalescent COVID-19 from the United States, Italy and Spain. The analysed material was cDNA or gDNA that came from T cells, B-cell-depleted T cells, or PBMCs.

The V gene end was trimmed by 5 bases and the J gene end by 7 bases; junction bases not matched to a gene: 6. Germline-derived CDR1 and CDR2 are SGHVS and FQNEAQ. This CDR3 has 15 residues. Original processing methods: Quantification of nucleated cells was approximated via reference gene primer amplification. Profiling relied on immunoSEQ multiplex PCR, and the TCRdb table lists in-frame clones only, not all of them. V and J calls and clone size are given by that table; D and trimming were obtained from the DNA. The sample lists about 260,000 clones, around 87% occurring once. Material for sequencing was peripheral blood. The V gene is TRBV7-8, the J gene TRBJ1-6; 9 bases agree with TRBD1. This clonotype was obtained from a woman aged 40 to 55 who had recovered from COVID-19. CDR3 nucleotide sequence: TGTGCCAGCAGCCCCCAGGACAGGGGAAATTCACCCCTCCACTTT. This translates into CASSPQDRGNSPLHF.